The clone carrying this T cell receptor beta chain was recorded many times. From the germline J gene comes the end of the CDR3, since the read stops 3 residues before it. TCRdb's copy holds only in-frame clones and misses some; the assay was immunoSEQ multiplex PCR. The profile covers 40,000 to 45,000 clones, none occurring a single time. The record originates from a study of T cell clonality in common variable immunodeficiency. This CDR3 spans 14 amino acids. V was shortened by 1 base and J by 1 base, with 8 bases between the two germline ends. Germline CDR1 and CDR2: SGHNT and YYREEE (reference sequence).

The V and J genes are TRBV5-4 and TRBJ2-5; weak D call: TRBD1 (5 bases). This receptor was identified in a person aged 18 to 69 in good health. The sequencing input was peripheral blood mononuclear cells. CDR3 residues: CASSLSRAQETQYF. CDR3 DNA (partial): TGTGCCAGCAGCTTGAGCAGGGCCCAAGAGACC. Full variable domain (missing parts from reference TRBV5-4 and TRBJ2-5): ETGVTQSPTHLIKTRGQQVTLRCSSQSGHNTVSWYQQALGQGPQFIFQYYREEENGRGNFPPRFSGLQFPNYSSELNVNALELDDSALYLCASSLSRAQETQYFGPGTRLLVL.